This T cell receptor (beta chain) originates from a study of OX40 agonist ivuxolimab in advanced cancers. Whole-study context: While on treatment, patients had intravenous ivuxolimab at 0.01 to 10 mg/kg every 2 weeks. Dose-escalation patients suffered from hepatocellular carcinoma, melanoma, renal cell or head and neck cancer.

Whole-study findings and limits: Dosing at 0.1 to 3.0 mg/kg was accompanied by clonal expansion of CD4+ and CD8+ blood T cells by week 6.

Comment on this clone: Its target is not known.

Assay used: immunoSEQ multiplex PCR; TCRdb lists only in-frame clones, some missing. This table has roughly 33,000 clones, under 85% appearing once. V lost 6 bases, J lost 3 bases, and 15 bases lay in between. CDR1 SGHAT and CDR2 FQNNGV come from the germline V gene. The CDR3 sequence is 16 residues long. This sequence was found in an adult with an advanced solid tumor such as melanoma, head and neck, liver or kidney cancer. The sequenced sample was CD4+ or CD8+ T cells sorted from blood, obtained in a trial of the OX40 agonist ivuxolimab. The V call is TRBV11-2, the J call TRBJ2-6; D unresolved. The CDR3 loop reads CASSQAQYRGANVLTF. CDR3 coding DNA: TGTGCCAGCAGTCAAGCCCAGTACCGTGGGGCCAACGTCCTGACTTTC.